This T cell receptor beta chain is from a study of cytotoxic CD8 clonotypes in ibrutinib-treated CLL. Sequencing used immunoSEQ multiplex PCR; TCRdb keeps in-frame clones, though not all of them. The table lists 30,000 to 35,000 clones, approximately 69% of them singletons, with approximately 30% in the top ten. Germline assignment: CDR1 MNHEY and CDR2 SVGAGI. V lost 3 bases, J lost 4 bases, and 12 bases lay in between. The CDR3 totals 15 residues. The genes are TRBV6-5 and TRBJ1-4, with D possibly matching TRBD1 (5 bases). The specimen was PBMCs, collected before ibrutinib treatment. The TCR originated in a human donor with chronic lymphocytic leukemia. CDR3 region: CASSYWGRVNEKLFF. For the CDR3, the DNA is TGTGCCAGCAGTTATTGGGGCAGGGTTAATGAAAAACTGTTTTTT.